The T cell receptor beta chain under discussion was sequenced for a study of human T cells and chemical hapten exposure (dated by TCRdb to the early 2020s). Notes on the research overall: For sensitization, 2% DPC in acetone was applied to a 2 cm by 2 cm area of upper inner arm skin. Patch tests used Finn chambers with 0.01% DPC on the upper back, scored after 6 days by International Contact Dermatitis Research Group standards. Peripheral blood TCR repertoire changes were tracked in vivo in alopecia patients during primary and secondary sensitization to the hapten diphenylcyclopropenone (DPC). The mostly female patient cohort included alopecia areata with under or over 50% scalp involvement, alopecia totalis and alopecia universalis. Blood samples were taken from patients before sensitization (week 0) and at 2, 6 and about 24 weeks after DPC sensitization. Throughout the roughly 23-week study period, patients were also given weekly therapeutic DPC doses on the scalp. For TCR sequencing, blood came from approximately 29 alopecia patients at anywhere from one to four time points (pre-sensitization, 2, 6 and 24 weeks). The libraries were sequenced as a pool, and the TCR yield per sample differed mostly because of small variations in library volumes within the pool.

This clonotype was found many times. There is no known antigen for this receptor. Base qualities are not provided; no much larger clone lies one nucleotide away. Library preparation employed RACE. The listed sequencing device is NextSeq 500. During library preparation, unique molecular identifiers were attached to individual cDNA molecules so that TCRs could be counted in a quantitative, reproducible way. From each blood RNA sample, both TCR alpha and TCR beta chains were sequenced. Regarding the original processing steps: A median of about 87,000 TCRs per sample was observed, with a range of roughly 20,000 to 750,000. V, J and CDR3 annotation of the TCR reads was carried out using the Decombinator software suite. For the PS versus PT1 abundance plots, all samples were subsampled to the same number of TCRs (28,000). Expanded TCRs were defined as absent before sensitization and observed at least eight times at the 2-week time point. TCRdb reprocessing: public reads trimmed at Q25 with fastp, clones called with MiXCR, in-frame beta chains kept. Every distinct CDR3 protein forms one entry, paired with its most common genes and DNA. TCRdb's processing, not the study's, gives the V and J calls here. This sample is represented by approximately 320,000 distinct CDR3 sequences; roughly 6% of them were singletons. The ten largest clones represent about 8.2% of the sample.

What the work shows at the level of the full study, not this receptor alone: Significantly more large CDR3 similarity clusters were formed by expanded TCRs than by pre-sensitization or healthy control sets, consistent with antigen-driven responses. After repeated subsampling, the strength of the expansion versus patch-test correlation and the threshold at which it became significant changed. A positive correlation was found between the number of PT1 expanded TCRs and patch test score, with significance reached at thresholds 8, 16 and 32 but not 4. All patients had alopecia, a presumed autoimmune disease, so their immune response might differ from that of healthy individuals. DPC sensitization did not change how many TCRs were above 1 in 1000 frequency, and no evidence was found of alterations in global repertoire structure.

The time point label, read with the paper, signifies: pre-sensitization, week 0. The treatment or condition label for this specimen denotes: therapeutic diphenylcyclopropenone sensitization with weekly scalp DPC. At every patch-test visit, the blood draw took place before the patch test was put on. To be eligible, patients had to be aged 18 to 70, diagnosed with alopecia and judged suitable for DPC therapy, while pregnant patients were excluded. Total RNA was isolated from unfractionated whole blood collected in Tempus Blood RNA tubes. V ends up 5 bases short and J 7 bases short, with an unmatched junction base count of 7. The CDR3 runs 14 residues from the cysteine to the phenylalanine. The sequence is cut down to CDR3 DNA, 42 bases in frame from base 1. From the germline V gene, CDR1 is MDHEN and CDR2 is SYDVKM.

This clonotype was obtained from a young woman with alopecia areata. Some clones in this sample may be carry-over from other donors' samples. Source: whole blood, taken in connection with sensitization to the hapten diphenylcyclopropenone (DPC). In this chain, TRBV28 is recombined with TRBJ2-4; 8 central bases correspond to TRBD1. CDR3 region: CASSAGTGVNIQYF. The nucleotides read TGTGCCAGCAGTGCCGGGACAGGAGTGAACATTCAGTACTTC.